A single sample is the source of the 30 T cell receptor beta chains below, sequenced in a study of blood T cell repertoires in COVID-19. Assay: immunoSEQ multiplex PCR; the TCRdb copy retains only in-frame clones and omits some. This repertoire shows 95,000 to 100,000 clones, approximately 87% found once; its top ten account for roughly 10%. The sample was peripheral blood. The receptors shown here come from a woman aged 25 to 39 with acute or convalescent COVID-19.

V gene TRBV20-1 combines with J gene TRBJ1-2; D is uncertain. V gave up 6 bases and J gave up 4 bases, with 6 bases separating them. This CDR3 region has 10 residues. Germline V CDR1 and CDR2: DFQATT, SNEGSKA (reference sequence). The CDR3 region is CSAGVYGYTF. CDR3 nucleotides: TGCAGTGCCGGGGTCTATGGCTACACCTTC.

This clone was counted a few times. The gene calls are TRBV28 and TRBJ1-3; the D is unclear. The V gene's germline CDR1 is MDHEN and CDR2 SYDVKM. The CDR3 contains 14 residues. V lost 6 bases, J lost 0 bases, and 9 bases lay in between. The CDR3 DNA follows: TGTGCCAGCAGGGGCTCCTACTCTGGAAACACCATATATTTT. Amino acid sequence: CASRGSYSGNTIYF.

The V call is TRBV2, the J call TRBJ2-4, with 9 positions matching TRBD1. With V trimmed by 8 bases and J by 7 bases, 9 bases remained unmatched. The germline gives CDR1 SNHLY, CDR2 FYNNEI. The CDR3 has 14 residues. The CDR3 spells CASGAGTGTNIQYF. The CDR3 DNA reads as TGTGCCAGCGGAGCCGGGACAGGGACCAACATTCAGTACTTC.

This clone was counted a few times. The rearrangement joins TRBV6-1 to TRBJ1-2, with D maybe TRBD1 (6 bases). Germline V gene data show CDR1 as MNHNS and CDR2 as SASEGT. Trimming removed 2 bases from V and 2 bases from J, with 6 bases in between. This CDR3 is built from 13 residues. CDR3 loop: CASSETGNYGYTF. The CDR3 DNA is TGTGCCAGCAGTGAAACAGGGAACTATGGCTACACCTTC.

The genes are TRBV5-6 and TRBJ2-5, with 10 bases matching TRBD1. Germline lookup yields CDR1 SGHDT and CDR2 YYEEEE. The ends lost 4 bases at V and 6 bases at J; junction bases unmatched: 9. The CDR3 totals 15 residues. As DNA, the CDR3 is TGTGCCAGCAGCCTACCGACAGGGGGCGCGAAGACCCAGTACTTC. Protein sequence: CASSLPTGGAKTQYF.

The V and J genes are TRBV15 and TRBJ2-3; the D gene is possibly TRBD2 (6 bases). There are 18 residues in the CDR3. V was cut by 7 bases and J by 0 bases, with 23 bases left in between. Germline values: CDR1 LNHNV, CDR2 YYDKDF (reference sequence). The CDR3 DNA sequence: TGTGCCACCACCCAGCAGGACGGGGGTGCTTCTAGCACAGATACGCAGTATTTT. Protein: CATTQQDGGASSTDTQYF.

The chain is built from TRBV28 and TRBJ2-1; D is uncertain. The germline V gene encodes CDR1 MDHEN and CDR2 SYDVKM. The CDR3 spans 14 residues. The germline V and J ends were trimmed by 7 bases and 9 bases, with 19 bases remaining between them. The CDR3 DNA reads as TGTGCCAGCAACCGTCTAGTTGGCCGGAGTGAGCAGTTCTTC. Its translation is CASNRLVGRSEQFF.

The gene calls are TRBV24-1 and TRBJ2-1; 10 bases map to TRBD2. The CDR3 extends over 16 amino acids. Germline CDR1 KGHDR, CDR2 SFDVKD. The J segment lost 7 bases and the V segment lost 5 bases, leaving 10 bases of the junction unmatched. The chain's CDR3 is CATSVGVGTSVNEQFF. CDR3 sequence (DNA): TGTGCCACCAGTGTTGGAGTCGGGACTAGCGTGAATGAGCAGTTCTTC.

This chain uses TRBV28 with TRBJ1-2; D possibly corresponds to TRBD1 (6 bases). The V gene's germline CDR1 is MDHEN and CDR2 SYDVKM. This CDR3 has 15 amino acids. V shed 2 bases and J shed 1 base, with 11 bases lying between them. The CDR3 sequence: CASSLGGHLNYGYTF. The CDR3 DNA reads as TGTGCCAGCAGTTTAGGGGGCCACCTTAACTATGGCTACACCTTC.

This clone was recorded only once. The genes are TRBV28 and TRBJ1-5; tentatively, D is TRBD1 (6 bases). Per germline, CDR1 MDHEN and CDR2 SYDVKM. V lost 5 bases and J 4 bases, leaving 15 bases between the germline ends. The CDR3 consists of 15 residues. The CDR3 sequence is CASSPTGSANQPQHF. As DNA, the CDR3 is TGTGCCAGCAGTCCCACAGGGAGCGCTAATCAGCCCCAGCATTTT.

The chain recombines TRBV7-2 with TRBJ2-1; perhaps TRBD2 as D (5 bases). Per germline, CDR1 SGHTA and CDR2 FQGNSA. V lost 5 bases to trimming and J lost 2 bases, with 16 bases between them. This CDR3 comprises 16 residues. DNA for the CDR3: TGTGCCAGCAGCCGTCTCACTAGTGGCGCCTACAATGAGCAGTTCTTC. It specifies CASSRLTSGAYNEQFF.

The chain employs TRBV29-1 and TRBJ2-1; a possible D gene is TRBD1 (5 bases). CDR1 is SQVTM, CDR2 ANQGSEA, per germline. Trimming removed 3 bases at V and 2 bases at J, with 14 bases between. The CDR3 consists of 15 residues. CDR3 bases: TGCAGCGTTGACCACTCCGACAGCCCCTACAATGAGCAGTTCTTC. Its protein is CSVDHSDSPYNEQFF.

The gene calls are TRBV7-6 and TRBJ1-4; unclear D gene. Trimming removed 5 bases from V and 2 bases from J, with 18 bases in between. The CDR3 runs 17 residues. The germline V gene has CDR1 SGHVS and CDR2 FNYEAQ. CDR3 nucleotide sequence: TGTGCCAGCAGCCCTGAGAGGGCCGGCAGTACTAATGAAAAACTGTTTTTT. It codes for CASSPERAGSTNEKLFF.

This CDR3 is CASSMLDRGYTF. As DNA, the CDR3 is TGTGCCAGTAGTATGTTGGACAGGGGCTACACCTTC. V usage is TRBV19 and J usage is TRBJ1-2; 7 bases agree with TRBD1. Germline values: CDR1 LNHDA, CDR2 SQIVND (reference sequence). The CDR3 has 12 amino acids. The junction had 3 bases not matched to a gene; V was cut back by 3 bases and J by 8 bases.

This rearrangement joins TRBV29-1 to TRBJ1-2; tentative D call: TRBD1 (5 bases). V dropped 0 bases and J dropped 2 bases, with 13 bases sitting between them. This CDR3 contains 15 residues. Germline-derived CDR1 and CDR2 are SQVTM and ANQGSEA. CDR3 DNA sequence: TGCAGCGTTGAAGATCTTCAGGGCCGGAACTATGGCTACACCTTC. Translated, it gives CSVEDLQGRNYGYTF.

The gene calls are TRBV5-1 and TRBJ2-7; weak D call: TRBD2 (6 bases). Trimming removed 3 bases at V and 2 bases at J, with 12 bases between. CDR1 is SGHRS, CDR2 YFSETQ, per germline. This CDR3 has 14 amino acids. The CDR3 coding sequence is TGCGCCAGCAGCTCCCGGGACTTGACCTACGAGCAGTACTTC. The encoded protein is CASSSRDLTYEQYF.

The J gene is TRBJ1-6, the V gene TRBV6-5, with TRBD1 identical over 7 bases. CDR3 length: 15 amino acids. J lost 10 bases, V lost 10 bases, and 16 bases had no gene match. CDR1 is MNHEY and CDR2 is SVGAGI in the germline V gene. The CDR3 reads CATSQGSQSGSPLHF. The CDR3 region has the DNA TGTGCCACATCACAGGGGTCTCAATCGGGGTCACCCCTCCACTTT.

Only one count was recorded for this clone. This rearrangement joins TRBV29-1 to TRBJ1-1; 8 bases map to TRBD1. Per the germline V gene, CDR1 is SQVTM and CDR2 is ANQGSEA. V was pared by 0 bases and J by 5 bases, with 11 bases of the junction left unmatched. This CDR3 has 16 amino acids. The DNA of the CDR3 is TGCAGCGTTGAAGATTTTAATCAGGGGGCAGGTACTGAAGCTTTCTTT. This translates into CSVEDFNQGAGTEAFF.

This chain uses TRBV6-1 with TRBJ1-2; D remains unclear. V was clipped by 0 bases and J by 6 bases, with 11 bases between them. The germline gives CDR1 MNHNS, CDR2 SASEGT. The CDR3 length is 14 residues. The CDR3 DNA follows: TGTGCCAGCAGTGAAGCGCGTGGTTTCGATGGCTACACCTTC. Translating it yields CASSEARGFDGYTF.

This clone was seen a few times. The chain recombines TRBV18 with TRBJ2-2; D not resolved. The germline CDR1 and CDR2 sequences are KGHSH and LQKENI. The CDR3 extends over 16 amino acids. The V end was cut by 5 bases, the J end by 2 bases, with 15 bases between. CDR3 DNA sequence: TGTGCCAGCTCAACTATTGAGAAGATAAACACCGGGGAGCTGTTTTTT. Its translation is CASSTIEKINTGELFF. Full variable domain (missing parts from reference TRBV18 and TRBJ2-2): NAGVMQNPRHLVRRRGQEARLRCSPMKGHSHVYWYRQLPEEGLKFMVYLQKENIIDESGMPKERFSAEFPKEGPSILRIQQVVRGDSAAYFCASSTIEKINTGELFFGEGSRLTVL.

The rearrangement uses TRBV5-1 and TRBJ2-7, with 8 nucleotides matching TRBD1. CDR1 and CDR2 from the germline V gene are SGHRS and YFSETQ. V lost 4 bases to trimming and J lost 0 bases; unmatched junction nucleotides: 3. CDR3 length equals 14 residues. In DNA form, the CDR3 reads TGCGCCAGCAGCCAAACAGGGGGCTCCTACGAGCAGTACTTC. It translates to CASSQTGGSYEQYF.

The chain is built from TRBV4-2 and TRBJ2-3; D call uncertain. Trimming cost V 3 bases and J 4 bases, with 5 bases left between them. The CDR3 contains 12 residues. The germline V gene encodes CDR1 LGHNA and CDR2 YNFKEQ. CDR3 DNA sequence: TGTGCCAGCAGCCACGAGTCAGATACGCAGTATTTT. It encodes CASSHESDTQYF.

This chain joins TRBV28 and TRBJ2-1, with 7 bases identical to TRBD2. V lost 5 bases, J lost 6 bases, and 13 bases stayed unmatched. In germline, CDR1 is MDHEN, CDR2 SYDVKM. This CDR3 has 16 residues. The CDR3 spells CASSPGSGARGNEQFF. Written as DNA, the CDR3 is TGTGCCAGCAGTCCAGGGAGCGGGGCTCGGGGCAATGAGCAGTTCTTC. Complete variable domain (other parts from reference TRBV28 and TRBJ2-1): DVKVTQSSRYLVKRTGEKVFLECVQDMDHENMFWYRQDPGLGLRLIYFSYDVKMKEKGDIPEGYSVSREKKERFSLILESASTNQTSMYLCASSPGSGARGNEQFFGPGTRLTVL.

The chain is built from TRBV2 and TRBJ2-1; D is possibly TRBD2 (5 bases). Germline-derived CDR1 and CDR2 are SNHLY and FYNNEI. V lost 5 bases to trimming and J lost 5 bases, with 10 bases between them. The CDR3 contains 13 residues. CDR3 region: CASSRERDNEQFF. The CDR3 DNA reads as TGTGCCAGCAGTAGGGAGAGGGACAATGAGCAGTTCTTC.

The chain is built from TRBV7-4 and TRBJ1-1; the match to TRBD1 covers 7 bases. J was trimmed by 2 bases and V by 5 bases; bases with no gene match: 11. Germline lookup yields CDR1 SGHVT and CDR2 SQSDAQ. CDR3 length equals 16 residues. The CDR3 nucleotides are TGTGCCAGCAGCCCCCCCCCGACAGGGAAAAACACTGAAGCTTTCTTT. The encoded protein is CASSPPPTGKNTEAFF.

The rearrangement links TRBV19 to TRBJ1-1; no clear D gene. V shed 2 bases and J shed 0 bases, with 13 bases lying between them. This CDR3 is built from 16 residues. Germline assignment: CDR1 LNHDA and CDR2 SQIVND (reference sequence). CDR3 protein: CASSILAQDMNTEAFF. CDR3 coding DNA: TGTGCCAGTAGTATACTGGCCCAGGATATGAACACTGAAGCTTTCTTT.

The chain recombines TRBV10-3 with TRBJ1-5, with TRBD1 as a possible D gene (6 bases). V was cut by 3 bases and J by 0 bases, with 6 bases left in between. There are 14 residues in the CDR3. Germline V gene sequence: CDR1 ENHRY, CDR2 SYGVKD. The CDR3 spells CAISEGGSNQPQHF. DNA for the CDR3: TGTGCCATCAGTGAAGGGGGTAGCAATCAGCCCCAGCATTTT.

This clone has only one observation. This chain joins TRBV7-9 and TRBJ1-1; 7 positions agree with TRBD1. V shed 5 bases and J 2 bases; nucleotides not matched to a gene: 11. The CDR3 spans 16 residues. Per the germline V gene, CDR1 is SEHNR and CDR2 is FQNEAQ (reference sequence). This CDR3 reads CASSPLPGQSNTEAFF. Written as DNA, the CDR3 is TGTGCCAGCAGCCCCCTTCCGGGACAGTCCAACACTGAAGCTTTCTTT.

The chain has TRBV5-5 and TRBJ1-5; possible D gene TRBD1, 5 bases. This CDR3 contains 20 residues. Trimming shortened V by 0 bases and J by 0 bases, and 22 bases separated the two germline ends. Germline V gene sequence: CDR1 SGHKS, CDR2 YYEKEE (reference sequence). CDR3 DNA sequence: TGTGCCAGCAGCTTGGCTTGGCGGGGGAGGCCTGGGAATAGCAATCAGCCCCAGCATTTT. This encodes CASSLAWRGRPGNSNQPQHF.

The gene calls are TRBV5-1 and TRBJ1-1, with 8 positions matching TRBD1. CDR1 is SGHRS and CDR2 is YFSETQ in the germline V gene. The CDR3 is 16 amino acids. With V trimmed by 1 base and J by 0 bases, 5 bases remained unmatched. In DNA, the CDR3 is TGCGCCAGCAGCTTGCATGGACAGGGAATGAACACTGAAGCTTTCTTT. Translating gives CASSLHGQGMNTEAFF.